A selection of T cell receptor beta chains follows, all from one sample in a study of cytomegalovirus exposure and HLA in healthy donors. Some clones are missing from TCRdb's copy, which holds only in-frame ones; the method was immunoSEQ multiplex PCR. This sample has some 320,000 clones, with around 90% found just once. Sample: PBMCs. The source is a woman in her twenties or thirties in good health and CMV-seropositive. Both conserved end residues are part of each CDR3. The D gene is left open where the match is weak. Clone size appears in some rows only: once, few, many, or a class for an expanded clone.

j_gene,abundance,len,d_gene,v_gene,CDR3nt,CDR3aa
TRBJ2-1,few,15,.,TRBV30,TGTGCCTGGAGTAGGCCGGGGAGTGCCGGTAATGAGCAGTTCTTC,CAWSRPGSAGNEQFF
TRBJ2-2,.,18,TRBD1,TRBV4-2,TGTGCCAGCAGCCAAGCATTCAGGACAGGGTTTGGTACCGGGGAGCTGTTTTTT,CASSQAFRTGFGTGELFF
TRBJ2-2,.,16,TRBD1,TRBV9,TGTGCCAGCAGCGAAGACAGGGGCGCGAACACCGGGGAGCTGTTTTTT,CASSEDRGANTGELFF
TRBJ2-7,.,14,.,TRBV27,TGTGCCAGCAGTTTATCGGACTTAACCTACGAGCAGTACTTC,CASSLSDLTYEQYF
TRBJ2-5,.,13,.,TRBV11-3,TGTGCCAGCAGCTCAGGGTACCAAGAGACCCAGTACTTC,CASSSGYQETQYF
TRBJ2-7,few,10,.,TRBV2,TGTGCCAGCAGTTCGGACGAGCAGTACTTC,CASSSDEQYF
TRBJ2-2,.,14,.,TRBV7-6,TGTGCCAGCAGCTTAGCGGGGTCCACCGGGGAGCTGTTTTTT,CASSLAGSTGELFF
TRBJ1-6,.,12,.,TRBV19,TGTGCCAGTAGTATTCTCGGTTCACCCCTCCACTTT,CASSILGSPLHF
TRBJ1-5,.,16,.,TRBV10-3,TGTGCCATCATATTGTTAGTAGCCACGGACAATCAGCCCCAGCATTTT,CAIILLVATDNQPQHF
TRBJ2-7,.,13,.,TRBV6-1,TGTGCCAGCAGTGAACAGGGAACCTACGAGCAGTACTTC,CASSEQGTYEQYF
TRBJ2-7,.,15,TRBD1,TRBV7-2,TGTGCCAGCAGGGGGACAGGGCATACCCCCTACGAGCAGTACTTC,CASRGTGHTPYEQYF
TRBJ1-1,.,15,.,TRBV4-1,TGCGCCAGCAGCCAGACAGATTTAGCGAACACTGAAGCTTTCTTT,CASSQTDLANTEAFF
TRBJ1-6,.,14,.,TRBV19,TGTGCCAGTAGTATTGGCGGAGATAATTCACCCCTCCACTTT,CASSIGGDNSPLHF
TRBJ2-5,.,15,TRBD2,TRBV10-2,TGCGCCAGCAGGGATAGCGGGAGGACAAGAGAGACCCAGTACTTC,CASRDSGRTRETQYF
TRBJ1-5,.,11,.,TRBV10-3,TGTGCCATCAAAGTGAATCAGCCCCAGCATTTT,CAIKVNQPQHF
TRBJ1-1,.,17,.,TRBV5-1,TGCGCCAGCAGCTTGGGCCGGGGGCAAGATGGAGGCACTGAAGCTTTCTTT,CASSLGRGQDGGTEAFF
TRBJ1-3,.,17,TRBD1,TRBV25-1,TGTGCCAGCAGCGCGGACAGGGGGCTAGGGACTGGAAACACCATATATTTT,CASSADRGLGTGNTIYF
TRBJ2-1,once,11,.,TRBV30,TGTGCCTGGACTAAGACAGCTGAGCAGTTCTTC,CAWTKTAEQFF
TRBJ1-1,.,18,.,TRBV7-6,TGTGCCAGCAGCTTAGTTCGGCCAGGGGAGTATATTGGCACTGAAGCTTTCTTT,CASSLVRPGEYIGTEAFF
TRBJ2-7,.,14,.,TRBV5-6,TGTGCCAGCAGTCATCGGAACAGTCCCTACGAGCAGTACTTC,CASSHRNSPYEQYF
TRBJ2-7,.,14,.,TRBV7-8,TGTGCCAGCAGCTTACAGAGCTTGACATACGAGCAGTACTTC,CASSLQSLTYEQYF
TRBJ2-1,.,18,TRBD2,TRBV4-1,TGCGCCAGCAGCCAAAGGGAAGGGGCTAGCGGGAAGGGGAATGAGCAGTTCTTC,CASSQREGASGKGNEQFF
TRBJ2-3,.,14,.,TRBV28,TGTGCCAGCAGTTCGCGAACTAGCACAGATACGCAGTATTTT,CASSSRTSTDTQYF
TRBJ2-2,.,18,TRBD2,TRBV9,TGTGCCAGCAGCGGGGGGACTAGCGGGGATAGAAACACCGGGGAGCTGTTTTTT,CASSGGTSGDRNTGELFF
TRBJ1-6,.,15,.,TRBV10-3,TGTGCCATCAGTGAGTCCGGCAGGGTGGGATCACCCCTCCACTTT,CAISESGRVGSPLHF
TRBJ2-2,.,16,.,TRBV9,TGTGCCAGCAGCGTAGAAGGGGGGAAGAACACCGGGGAGCTGTTTTTT,CASSVEGGKNTGELFF
TRBJ2-3,.,16,TRBD2,TRBV7-7,TGTGCCAGCAGCTTAGGCCTAGCGGGGTCGGGAGATACGCAGTATTTT,CASSLGLAGSGDTQYF
TRBJ2-7,.,16,.,TRBV4-3,TGCGCCAGCAGCCAAGACGGGATAGGGGCCTCCTACGAGCAGTACTTC,CASSQDGIGASYEQYF
TRBJ1-1,few,12,.,TRBV10-2,TGCGCCACCAGAGGTCACGGGGAAGGAGCTTTCTTT,CATRGHGEGAFF
TRBJ2-3,.,14,TRBD2,TRBV7-2,TGTGCCAGCAGCCCTAGCGGGGGTTCAGATACGCAGTATTTT,CASSPSGGSDTQYF
TRBJ2-1,once,11,.,TRBV5-1,TGCGCCAGCACACACGGATATGAGCAGTTCTTC,CASTHGYEQFF
TRBJ2-5,.,15,TRBD1,TRBV6-5,TGTGCCAGCAGTTGGGGACAGGGGGGTGTGAAGACCCAGTACTTC,CASSWGQGGVKTQYF
TRBJ1-4,.,16,TRBD1,TRBV2,TGTGCCAGCAGTGAAGGGGTGACAGGGCGTAATGAAAAACTGTTTTTT,CASSEGVTGRNEKLFF
TRBJ2-5,once,15,TRBD2,TRBV28,TGTGCCAGCAAACGAAGCGGGAGGGCCAGGGAGACCCAGTACTTC,CASKRSGRARETQYF
TRBJ2-7,.,12,.,TRBV30,TGTGCCTGGAGGGGGGGCTCCTACGAGCAGTACTTC,CAWRGGSYEQYF
TRBJ2-3,few,14,.,TRBV4-2,TGTGCCAGCAGCCAAGTTGGAGGCACAGATACGCAGTATTTT,CASSQVGGTDTQYF
TRBJ2-7,once,19,TRBD2,TRBV4-3,TGCGCCAGCAGCCAAATTTTATTGGGACTAGCGGGAGGGCCTGGCGAGCAGTACTTC,CASSQILLGLAGGPGEQYF
TRBJ2-3,.,15,.,TRBV15,TGTGCCACCAGCGGGACTTATACTAGCACAGATACGCAGTATTTT,CATSGTYTSTDTQYF
TRBJ1-4,.,14,TRBD1,TRBV30,TGTGCCTGGACCCGGACAGGAACTAATGAAAAACTGTTTTTT,CAWTRTGTNEKLFF
TRBJ2-3,.,14,.,TRBV4-1,TGCGCCAGCAGCCAAGATCAGGGGACTTATACGCAGTATTTT,CASSQDQGTYTQYF
TRBJ1-5,once,15,.,TRBV4-1,TGCGCCAGCAGCTTTCAAGGGAGCAGCAATCAGCCCCAGCATTTT,CASSFQGSSNQPQHF
TRBJ1-5,once,15,.,TRBV9,TGTGCCAGCAGCCCCGACACGTATAGCAATCAGCCCCAGCATTTT,CASSPDTYSNQPQHF
TRBJ1-5,.,14,TRBD1,TRBV6-5,TGTGCCAGCAGTTCTCAGGGGGCCGACCAGCCCCAGCATTTT,CASSSQGADQPQHF
TRBJ2-1,.,20,TRBD2,TRBV2,TGTGCCAGCAGTGCTAAAAAGTACGGGACTAGCGGGGAGGTGGGCAATGAGCAGTTCTTC,CASSAKKYGTSGEVGNEQFF
TRBJ1-2,.,12,.,TRBV28,TGTGCCAGCAGCTCCTATATAGATGGCTACACCTTC,CASSSYIDGYTF
TRBJ1-1,.,12,.,TRBV5-1,TGCGCCAGCAGCGAGGTGGAGGGCACAGCTTTCTTT,CASSEVEGTAFF
TRBJ1-1,.,16,.,TRBV6-1,TGTGCCAGCAGTGAAGCCGTGGCAGGGAGGGTTGCTGAAGCTTTCTTT,CASSEAVAGRVAEAFF
TRBJ1-2,.,13,.,TRBV27,TGTGCCAGCAGTATCACAGGAGTCTATGGCTACACCTTC,CASSITGVYGYTF
TRBJ2-5,once,15,TRBD1,TRBV2,TGTGCCAGCAGAACAGGGGACCTTTCAGGGGAGACCCAGTACTTC,CASRTGDLSGETQYF
TRBJ1-2,.,15,TRBD1,TRBV19,TGTGCCAGTAGTATAGCTACAGGGGGTTTCTATGGCTACACCTTC,CASSIATGGFYGYTF